The T cell receptor beta chain under discussion was sequenced for a study of shared clonotypes between healthy human individuals (dated by TCRdb to the early 2020s). Some background on the complete study: The cohort comprised two women and three men aged 18 to 49 years. Between about 0.85 and 10 billion PBMCs per donor were obtained by leukapheresis. Different laboratories and diverse techniques were used to prepare libraries and sequence TCR repertoires, to increase sequencing depth and limit assay-specific biases. The study deeply sequenced blood TCR repertoires of several healthy adults to estimate repertoire size and the extent of clonotype sharing between individuals. For each donor, CD4 naive and CD4 memory were each run on three plates, CD8 naive on two plates, and CD8 memory on one plate. Overall study results and their limits: Rarefaction of sorted-subset datasets indicated incomplete sequencing despite the large sequencing depth. Sampling was limited to blood, and TCR repertoires in tissue likely differ from TCR repertoires in blood. Pairwise subsampling led to the expectation that sequencing depth would affect the degree of clonotype sharing among donors. When several donors were compared, the shared fraction of clonotypes was around 5% for naive CD4, over 3% for naive CD8, 2.3% for memory CD4, and under 0.5% for memory CD8. Estimated clonotype richness was generally larger for naive than for memory subsets. Compared with non-shared clonotypes, the clonotypes found in all four sorted-subset donors had higher generation probabilities. The small number of donors limited the genetic and exposure-history diversity represented.

Comment on this clone: It lacks a known antigen. Base qualities were left out, and no much larger clone turns up one base away.

Taken from cysteine to phenylalanine, the CDR3 has 12 residues. Of all the DNA, just the CDR3 is kept, 36 bases in frame from base 1. V is reduced by 5 bases and J by 7 bases, leaving a spacing of 11 bases between them. The germline V gene sets CDR1 to SQVTM and CDR2 to ANQGSEA. TCR CDR3 regions were amplified from genomic DNA by multiplex PCR using the deep immunoSEQ assay. For each cell subset, the extracted genomic DNA was distributed evenly across all wells of several immunoSEQ 96-well plates, and each plate served as one replicate. Each replicate PCR for sorted subsets received 200 ng genomic DNA, equal to tens of thousands of T cell genomes. The purified libraries were quantified using a Qubit 3.0 fluorometer, sized with a Bioanalyzer 2100, and then quantified again using the KAPA Library Quantification kit. Every immunoSEQ 96-well plate was sequenced on a dedicated single-read 150-cycle Illumina NextSeq 550 flow cell. In the source study's methods: Because the immunoSEQ output included only junctional sequences and no quality scores, the filtering could not be the same as the filtering used for full-length reads. To assign V/J genes and CDR3, sequences were annotated against IMGT germline references using PyIR, a Python wrapper for IgBLAST v1.9. Reads with weak V/J assignments (E-value above 1e-6), missing CDR3, stop codons, out-of-frame junctions, or ambiguous translated residues were removed. V3J clonotypes were defined by identical inferred V gene, J gene, and CDR3 amino acid sequence. Percentage overlap between repertoires was calculated by dividing the number of shared unique clonotypes by the size of the smaller repertoire. Three approaches were used to assess repertoire richness: RTK rarefaction, the Chao1 estimator, and Recon v2.1 estimates of unobserved clonotypes. Generation probabilities were computed with OLGA for all TCRbeta clonotypes obtained by the gDNA method from several donors. The clones in this table, taken by TCRdb from immuneACCESS, are in-frame only. Not every clone is retained; where verified, under half of the shortfall comes from an unresolved V gene, and the cause of the rest is unknown. From that table come the V and J calls and clone size; the DNA was used to work out D and trimming. The sample table records around 2,000,000 clones; just under 95% of these occur just once. The ten largest clones add up to approximately 1.2% of the sample.

For the CD8 naive samples, CD45RO-negative cells were positively selected for CCR7, yielding a CD45RA+CCR7+ population from which TemRA cells were excluded. Healthy HIV-negative adults with no recently reported acute infections or vaccinations were included as donors. All donors were Caucasian adults living in Nashville, Tennessee, USA. Blood was collected by leukapheresis, and PBMCs were isolated by Ficoll-Histopaque density gradient centrifugation and then cryopreserved in liquid nitrogen vapor phase. Analytical flow cytometry was used to check the purity and quantity of every magnetically sorted T cell population. From each sorted fraction, genomic DNA was isolated and quantified by UV absorbance on a Nanodrop 2000c.

The sequenced sample consisted of naive CD8+ T cells sorted from blood. Taken with the paper, the label for cell subset or site translates to: CD45RA+CCR7+. The chain was built from TRBV29-1 and TRBJ1-4; the D gene is perhaps TRBD1, on 5 matching bases. This sequence originates from a man between 18 and 35 years old in good health. The CDR3 reads as follows: CSVLLGGEKLFF. The DNA sequence follows: TGCAGCGTTCTTTTGGGGGGTGAAAAACTGTTTTTT.